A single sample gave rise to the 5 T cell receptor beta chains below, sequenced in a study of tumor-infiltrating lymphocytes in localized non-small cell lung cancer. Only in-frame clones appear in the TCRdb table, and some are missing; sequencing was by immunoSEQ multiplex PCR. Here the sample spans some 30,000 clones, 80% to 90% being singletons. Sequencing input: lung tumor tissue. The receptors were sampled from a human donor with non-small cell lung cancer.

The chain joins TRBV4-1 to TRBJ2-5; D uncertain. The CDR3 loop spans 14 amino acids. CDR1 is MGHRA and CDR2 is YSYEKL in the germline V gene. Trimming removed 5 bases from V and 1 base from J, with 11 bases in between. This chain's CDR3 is CASSVVGIQETQYF. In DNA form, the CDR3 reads TGCGCCAGCAGCGTTGTTGGTATCCAAGAGACCCAGTACTTC.

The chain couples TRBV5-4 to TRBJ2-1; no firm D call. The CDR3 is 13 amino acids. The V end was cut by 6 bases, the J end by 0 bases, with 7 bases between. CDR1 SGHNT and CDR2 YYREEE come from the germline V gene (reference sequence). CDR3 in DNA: TGTGCCAGCAACGGCGGCTCCTACAATGAGCAGTTCTTC. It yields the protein CASNGGSYNEQFF.

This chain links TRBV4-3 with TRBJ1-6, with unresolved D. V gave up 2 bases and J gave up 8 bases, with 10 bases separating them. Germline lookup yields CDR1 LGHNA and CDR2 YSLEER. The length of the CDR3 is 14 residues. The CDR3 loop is CASSQRAGDSPLHF. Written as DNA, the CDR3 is TGCGCCAGCAGCCAACGGGCAGGAGATTCACCCCTCCACTTT.

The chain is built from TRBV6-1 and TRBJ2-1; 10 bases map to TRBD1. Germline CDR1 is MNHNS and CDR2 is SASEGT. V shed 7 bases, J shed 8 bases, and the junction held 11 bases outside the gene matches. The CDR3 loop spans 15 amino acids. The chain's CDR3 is CASISPGQGKDEQFF. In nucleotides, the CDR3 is TGTGCCAGCATCTCACCGGGACAGGGGAAGGATGAGCAGTTCTTC.

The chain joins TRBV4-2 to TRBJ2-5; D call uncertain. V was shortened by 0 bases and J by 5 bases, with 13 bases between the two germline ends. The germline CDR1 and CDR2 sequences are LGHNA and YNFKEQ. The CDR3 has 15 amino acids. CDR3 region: CASSQENLGFETQYF. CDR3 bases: TGTGCCAGCAGCCAAGAGAATCTTGGTTTTGAGACCCAGTACTTC.